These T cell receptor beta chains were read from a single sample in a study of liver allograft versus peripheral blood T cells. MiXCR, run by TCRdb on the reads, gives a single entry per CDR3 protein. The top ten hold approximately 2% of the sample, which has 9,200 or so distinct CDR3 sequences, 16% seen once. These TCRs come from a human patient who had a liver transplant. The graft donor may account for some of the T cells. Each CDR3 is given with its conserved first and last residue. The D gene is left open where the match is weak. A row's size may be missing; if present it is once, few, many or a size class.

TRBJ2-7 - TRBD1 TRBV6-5 TGTGCCAGCATACAGGGGCAATCCTACGAGCAGTACTTC CASIQGQSYEQYF
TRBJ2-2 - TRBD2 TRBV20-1 TGCAGTGGACTAGCGGGAACGTCCGGGGAGCTGTTTTTT CSGLAGTSGELFF
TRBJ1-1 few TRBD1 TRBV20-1 TGCAGTGCTAGACCCCAGGGGGGCACTGAAGCTTTCTTT CSARPQGGTEAFF
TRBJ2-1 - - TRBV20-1 TGCAGTGCTATCGTGGGGGCAGGGGTCTACAATGAGCAGTTCTTC CSAIVGAGVYNEQFF
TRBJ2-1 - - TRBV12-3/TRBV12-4 TGTGCCAGCAGTTTAAACAGGGGAGGTGAGCAGTTCTTC CASSLNRGGEQFF
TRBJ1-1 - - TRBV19 TGTGCCAGTAGTATATACAGGAGGAACACTGAAGCTTTCTTT CASSIYRRNTEAFF
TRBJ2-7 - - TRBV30 TGTGCCTGGAGTGTAGCAGGGGAGAGCTCCTACGAGCAGTACTTC CAWSVAGESSYEQYF
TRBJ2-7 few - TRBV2 TGTGCCATCATGGCCGGGATCGGATCCTACGAGCAGTACTTC CAIMAGIGSYEQYF
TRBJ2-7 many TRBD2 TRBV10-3 TGTGCCATCAGTGAGGGTATAGCGGGGGGGCGACCCTACGAGCAGTACTTC CAISEGIAGGRPYEQYF
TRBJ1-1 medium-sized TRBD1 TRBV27 TGTGCCAGCAGTCTTAGTAGGAAGTACAGGGGTGGTGAAGCTTTCTTT CASSLSRKYRGGEAFF
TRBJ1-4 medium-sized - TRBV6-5 TGTGCCAGCAGTTACGGACTGCGAGTAGGAGAAAAACTGTTTTTT CASSYGLRVGEKLFF
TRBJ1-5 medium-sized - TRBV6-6 TGTGCCGCGACAGGTAGGGACGGTAGCAATCAGCCCCAGCATTTT CAATGRDGSNQPQHF
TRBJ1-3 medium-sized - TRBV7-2 TGTGCCAGCAGCCCGAGGGGGTCTGGAAACACCATATATTTT CASSPRGSGNTIYF
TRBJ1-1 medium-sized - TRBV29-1 TGCAGCGTTGACGTCTCCATGAACACTGAAGCTTTCTTT CSVDVSMNTEAFF
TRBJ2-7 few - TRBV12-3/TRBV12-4 TGTGCCAGCAGGCCGACCGGGGCCTACGAGCAGTACTTC CASRPTGAYEQYF
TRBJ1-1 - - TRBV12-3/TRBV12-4 TGTGCCAGCAGTTACTGGGGCACTGAAGCTTTCTTT CASSYWGTEAFF
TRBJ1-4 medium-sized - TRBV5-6 TGTGCCAGCAGCCCGGGACCCCGGGGTGAAAAACTGTTTTTT CASSPGPRGEKLFF
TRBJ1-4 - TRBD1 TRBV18 TGTGCCAGCTCATCCGGACAGGCTGGGCGTGAAAAACTGTTTTTT CASSSGQAGREKLFF
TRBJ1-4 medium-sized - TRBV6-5 TGTGCCAGCAGTCACGGGGATGAAAAACTGTTTTTT CASSHGDEKLFF
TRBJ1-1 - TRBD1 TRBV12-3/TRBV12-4 TGTGCCAGCCAGGGGGGCCCCCTGAAAGCTTTCTTT CASQGGPLKAFF
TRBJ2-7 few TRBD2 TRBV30 TGTGCTATACAGCGGGGGGGCCTCTACGAGCAGTACTTC CAIQRGGLYEQYF
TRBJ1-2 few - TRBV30 TGTGCCTGGGGACTCGGGGGGGCATATGGCTACACCTTC CAWGLGGAYGYTF
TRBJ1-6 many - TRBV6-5 TGTGCCAGCCAGAGATCGTATAATTCACCCCTCCACTTT CASQRSYNSPLHF
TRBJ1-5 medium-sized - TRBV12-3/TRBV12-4 TGTGCCAGCAGTTTAGCGCCGCAGGGGAAGGGGCAGCCCCAGCATTTT CASSLAPQGKGQPQHF
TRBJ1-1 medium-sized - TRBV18 TGTGCCAGCTCAATTCAGGGGAGCACTGAAGCTTTCTTT CASSIQGSTEAFF
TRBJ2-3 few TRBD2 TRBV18 TGTGCCAGCTCAGAGTCGGGACTAGCGATGAGGGATACGCAGTATTTT CASSESGLAMRDTQYF
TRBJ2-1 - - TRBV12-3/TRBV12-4 TGTGCCAGCAGTTTCTACAATGAGCAGTTCTTC CASSFYNEQFF
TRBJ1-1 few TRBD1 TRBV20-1 TGCAGTGTTAAGATGGCAGGGGGAACTGAAGCTTTCTTT CSVKMAGGTEAFF
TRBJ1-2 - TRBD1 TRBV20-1 TGCAGTGCCAAGGACAGGTCCTATGGCTACACCTTC CSAKDRSYGYTF
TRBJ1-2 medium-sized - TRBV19 TGTGCCAGTAGTATGGGGATGGGGAACTATGGCTACACCTTC CASSMGMGNYGYTF
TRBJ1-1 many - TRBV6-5 TGTGCCAGCAGGAGCGGCATCATGAACACTGAAGCTTTCTTT CASRSGIMNTEAFF
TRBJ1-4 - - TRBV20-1 TGCAGTGCTAGAGTTGCGGGGAATGAAAAACTGTTTTTT CSARVAGNEKLFF
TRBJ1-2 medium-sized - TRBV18 TGTGCCAGCTCACCACCGCCAGCTGGAGGCTACACCTTC CASSPPPAGGYTF
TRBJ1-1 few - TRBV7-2 TGTGCCAGCAGCTTTAGCAGGGACACTGAAGCTTTCTTT CASSFSRDTEAFF
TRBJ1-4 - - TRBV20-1 TGCAGTGCCTCAGGGTATGAAAAACTGTTTTTT CSASGYEKLFF
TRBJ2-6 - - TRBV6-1 TGTGCCAGCAGTGAAGGGGGGTGGGCTGGGGCCAACGTCCTGACTTTC CASSEGGWAGANVLTF
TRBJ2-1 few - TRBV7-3 TGTGCCAGCAGCAAGGGGTTAGCGGTACCCTACAATGAGCAGTTCTTC CASSKGLAVPYNEQFF
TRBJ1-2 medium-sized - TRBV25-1 TGTGCCAGCAGTGAACAGGCGCCCCTCTATGGCTACACCTTC CASSEQAPLYGYTF
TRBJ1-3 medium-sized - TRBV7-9 TGTGCCAGTCGGGTGGCCTCTGGAAACACCATATATTTT CASRVASGNTIYF
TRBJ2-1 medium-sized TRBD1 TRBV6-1 TGTGCCAGCACTTTCGACAGGGGCGACAATGAGCAGTTCTTC CASTFDRGDNEQFF
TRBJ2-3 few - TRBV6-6 TGTGCCAGCAGTTACTCGAGAGATACGCAGTATTTT CASSYSRDTQYF
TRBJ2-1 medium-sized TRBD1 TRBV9 TGTGCCAGCAGCGAAATCACAGGGGTCGTCAATGAGCAGTTCTTC CASSEITGVVNEQFF
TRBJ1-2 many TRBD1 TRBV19 TGTGCCAGTAGTACCCCCGGGACAGGGGCAACCTATGGCTACACCTTC CASSTPGTGATYGYTF
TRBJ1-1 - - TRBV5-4 TGTGCCAGCAGCTCCCGGGAAAGTCGAGCTTTCTTT CASSSRESRAFF
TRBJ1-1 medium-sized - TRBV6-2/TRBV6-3 TGTGCCAGCAGTTGGGGGGGTCAGAACACTGAAGCTTTCTTT CASSWGGQNTEAFF
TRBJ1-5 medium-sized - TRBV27 TGTGCCAGCAGTCGCTACGGGGGGCTGTGGCAGCCCCAGCATTTT CASSRYGGLWQPQHF
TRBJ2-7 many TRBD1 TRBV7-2 TGTGCCAGCAGCTTAACAGGGGGCTTGGACGAGCAGTACTTC CASSLTGGLDEQYF
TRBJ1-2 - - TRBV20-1 TGCAGTGCTAGTCCAAATTCTAACTATGGCTACACCTTC CSASPNSNYGYTF
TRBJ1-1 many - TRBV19 TGTGCCAGTAGTATCCTACCGACCGGGCACACTGAAGCTTTCTTT CASSILPTGHTEAFF
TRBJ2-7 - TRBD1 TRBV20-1 TGCAGTGCTAGCGGGACAGGGGGCAGCGGTGGCGAGCAGTACTTC CSASGTGGSGGEQYF
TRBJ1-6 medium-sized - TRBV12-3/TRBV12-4 TGTGCCAGCAGTTCCAGGACCGGGAATTCACCCCTCCACTTT CASSSRTGNSPLHF
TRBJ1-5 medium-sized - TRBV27 TGTGCCAGCAGTACCGCAGGGATTACGGGTCAGCCCCAGCATTTT CASSTAGITGQPQHF
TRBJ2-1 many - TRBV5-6 TGTGCCAGCAGCTTGGTCGGCTACAATGAGCAGTTCTTC CASSLVGYNEQFF
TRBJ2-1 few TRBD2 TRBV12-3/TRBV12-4 TGTGCCAGCAGATCTAGCGGCTCCTACAATGAGCAGTTCTTC CASRSSGSYNEQFF